This entry is about one T cell receptor (beta chain). Its antigen is still unknown. The primer mix had 60 Vbeta and 13 Jbeta primers. Profiling relied on immunoSEQ multiplex PCR, and the TCRdb table lists in-frame clones only, not all of them. The profile shows about 120,000 clones, 81% of them singletons. This specimen comes from a study of cytomegalovirus exposure and HLA in healthy donors. Study-wide points: Further analysis was carried out later, and it showed several of the most significant clusters appearing linked to common viral pathogens. With DRB1 most and HLA-C fewest, TCR association rates differed between HLA loci in a later analysis. Despite most TCR sequences being rare, some public TCRs occurred in many donors.

This cohort consisted of healthy bone marrow donors. The origin of this receptor is a woman aged 25 to 39 in good health and CMV-seronegative. The sequenced sample was PBMCs.

CDR3 loop: CASSWNPSGTSLETQYF. The CDR3 coding sequence is TGCGCCAGCAGCTGGAACCCCTCCGGGACTAGCTTGGAGACCCAGTACTTC. This rearrangement joins TRBV5-1 to TRBJ2-5; 9 bases line up with TRBD2. Germline V gene data show CDR1 as SGHRS and CDR2 as YFSETQ. Trimming cost V 3 bases and J 5 bases; bases outside gene matches: 14. The CDR3 contains 17 residues.